The rows below give T cell receptor beta chains drawn from one sample of a study of CD8+ T cells in alopecia areata. Sequenced by immunoSEQ multiplex PCR; TCRdb stores in-frame clones only, minus some. The table lists under 200,000 clones, just over 65% of them singletons. The material sequenced was CD4+ T cells sorted from blood, taken at week 4, from a patient treated with tofacitinib. These TCRs come from a human donor with alopecia areata. The CDR3 runs from the conserved cysteine through the conserved F or W. The order of the fields is CDR3 length, J gene, clone size, D gene, V gene, CDR3 DNA, CDR3 protein. D genes are given only for firm matches. Size values are once, few and many counts, or a class for expanded clones, and some rows have none.

>15|TRBJ1-1|.|.|TRBV18
TGTGCCAGCTCAGTTGCAGGGGCGGAGAACACTGAAGCTTTCTTT
CASSVAGAENTEAFF
>14|TRBJ2-3|.|TRBD2|TRBV4-3
TGCGCCAGCAGCTATAGCGGGTACGAAGATACGCAGTATTTT
CASSYSGYEDTQYF
>14|TRBJ1-2|once|.|TRBV2
TGTGCCAGCAGTGAAGGTGGCAGCTACTATGGCTACACCTTC
CASSEGGSYYGYTF
>17|TRBJ1-2|.|TRBD1|TRBV10-3
TGTGCCATCAGTGAGCCCCGGGGACAGGGGGGCACCTATGGCTACACCTTC
CAISEPRGQGGTYGYTF
>15|TRBJ2-3|.|TRBD2|TRBV19
TGTGCCAGTAGTAAGGGACTAGCGGGGGCAGATACGCAGTATTTT
CASSKGLAGADTQYF
>13|TRBJ1-1|.|TRBD1|TRBV29-1
TGCAGCGATCGGGACAGGGGAAGCCCTGAAGCTTTCTTT
CSDRDRGSPEAFF
>13|TRBJ2-7|.|.|TRBV30
TGTGCCTGGAGTGCGGTCGGGGGAGACGAGCAGTACTTC
CAWSAVGGDEQYF
>15|TRBJ2-2|.|TRBD1|TRBV30
TGTGCCTGGAGTACTGGACAGGGAGACACCGGGGAGCTGTTTTTT
CAWSTGQGDTGELFF
>15|TRBJ1-2|.|TRBD1|TRBV9
TGTGCCAGCAGCATTGGGACAGGGACTAACTATGGCTACACCTTC
CASSIGTGTNYGYTF
>13|TRBJ1-2|.|.|TRBV2
TGTGCCAGCAGTGACAGGGGCAACTATGGCTACACCTTC
CASSDRGNYGYTF
>15|TRBJ2-3|.|.|TRBV30
TGTGCCTGGCAGCGGGACAGATTGAGCACAGATACGCAGTATTTT
CAWQRDRLSTDTQYF
>14|TRBJ2-7|once|TRBD1|TRBV11-2
TGTGCCAGCAGCTTACAAGGGGGCTCGGCCGAGCAGTACTTC
CASSLQGGSAEQYF
>13|TRBJ2-1|.|.|TRBV7-9
TGTGCCAGCAGCCCCCGGACAGACAATGAGCAGTTCTTC
CASSPRTDNEQFF
>16|TRBJ1-5|.|TRBD1|TRBV15
TGTGCCACCAGCAGAGGAGCGGGACAGGCCAATCAGCCCCAGCATTTT
CATSRGAGQANQPQHF
>13|TRBJ1-5|few|.|TRBV9
TGTGCCAGCAGTCCCTATAGCAATCAGCCCCAGCATTTT
CASSPYSNQPQHF
>19|TRBJ2-1|.|.|TRBV5-1
TGCGCCAGCAGCTTGGTGCCCGATATTTGGAGCTCGGGGCAGGGAGAGCAGTTCTTC
CASSLVPDIWSSGQGEQFF
>15|TRBJ2-4|.|TRBD1|TRBV27
TGTGCCAGCAGTACCCTCGGGACAGGGTCGGACATTCAGTACTTC
CASSTLGTGSDIQYF
>16|TRBJ1-5|.|TRBD1|TRBV5-6
TGTGCCAGCAGCTTGGGGCCACAGGGGTTCAATCAGCCCCAGCATTTT
CASSLGPQGFNQPQHF
>12|TRBJ1-1|once|.|TRBV29-1
TGCAGCGTTTGGGAGGGGAGCACTGAAGCTTTCTTT
CSVWEGSTEAFF
>14|TRBJ2-3|.|TRBD2|TRBV6-5
TGTGCCAGCGGCACTCAGCGGGGGCTTCATACGCAGTATTTT
CASGTQRGLHTQYF
>14|TRBJ2-5|.|.|TRBV7-3
TGTGCCAGCAGCTTGGCAGGATCCCAAGAGACCCAGTACTTC
CASSLAGSQETQYF
>14|TRBJ1-3|.|.|TRBV30
TGTGCCTGGAGTGTCGAGGGCTTTGGAAACACCATATATTTT
CAWSVEGFGNTIYF
>16|TRBJ2-1|.|.|TRBV11-2
TGTGCCAGCAGCTTCAGTCGGGGAGTAGCCTACAATGAGCAGTTCTTC
CASSFSRGVAYNEQFF
>14|TRBJ1-4|.|TRBD1|TRBV9
TGTGCCAGCAGCGTGGGCAGGGGGCGAGAAAAACTGTTTTTT
CASSVGRGREKLFF
>13|TRBJ1-4|.|TRBD1|TRBV29-1
TGCAGCGTAGGGGACAGTCCGAATGAAAAACTGTTTTTT
CSVGDSPNEKLFF
>13|TRBJ2-5|.|.|TRBV18
TGTGCCAGCTCACAGTCGGACCAAGAGACCCAGTACTTC
CASSQSDQETQYF
>15|TRBJ1-1|.|TRBD1|TRBV30
TGTGCCTGGACCTCCTCGGACAGGGGTAACACTGAAGCTTTCTTT
CAWTSSDRGNTEAFF
>15|TRBJ1-1|.|.|TRBV1
TGCACCAGCAGCCAAAGCACGACAGGGGCACCTGAAGCTTTCTTT
CTSSQSTTGAPEAFF